This is a list of T cell receptor beta chains from one sample in a study of CD8 T cells in ankylosing spondylitis. Each CDR3 protein gets one entry after TCRdb re-called the 5' RACE reads with MiXCR. This table has roughly 370,000 distinct CDR3 sequences, approximately 20% appearing once. Material for sequencing was blood, either unsorted or a sorted T cell fraction (not recorded which). The receptors stem from a male donor with ankylosing spondylitis. The CDR3 runs from the conserved cysteine through the conserved F or W. The listing skips clone size in some rows; elsewhere it reads once, few, many or a size class.

CDR3 protein: CASSQTSGSPLTGELFF
clone size: .
V gene: TRBV28

CDR3 protein: CASSLEGQGNTGELFF
clone size: few
V gene: TRBV5-1

CDR3 protein: CSAQEGGGLLSEQYF
clone size: few
V gene: TRBV20-1

CDR3 protein: CASSQVAAGVGNQPQHF
clone size: few
V gene: TRBV4-1

CDR3 protein: CASSLRDREEQYF
clone size: few
V gene: TRBV5-1

CDR3 protein: CSAAGDLLTYEQYF
clone size: .
V gene: TRBV20-1

CDR3 protein: CATSDWRDFEETQYF
clone size: few
V gene: TRBV24-1

CDR3 protein: CASSPDQGQSYEQYF
clone size: .
V gene: TRBV5-4

CDR3 protein: CSAYRQGGETQYF
clone size: .
V gene: TRBV20-1

CDR3 protein: CASSLNGTPGGTEAFF
clone size: few
V gene: TRBV12-3/TRBV12-4

CDR3 protein: CASSFGPSSYNEQFF
clone size: few
V gene: TRBV7-2

CDR3 protein: CASSLTMPGQIPGLETYEQYF
clone size: .
V gene: TRBV7-3

CDR3 protein: CASTTLPGRGSSTDTQYF
clone size: .
V gene: TRBV6-2/TRBV6-3

CDR3 protein: CASSLLEIRGQETQYF
clone size: .
V gene: TRBV11-2

CDR3 protein: CASRLTGAESPLHF
clone size: .
V gene: TRBV28

CDR3 protein: CASSPSGGTSETQYF
clone size: .
V gene: TRBV18

CDR3 protein: CASSQGTSSIRPLHF
clone size: .
V gene: TRBV4-3

CDR3 protein: CASSLVPGGFYGYTF
clone size: many
V gene: TRBV5-1

CDR3 protein: CASSTGTTGELFF
clone size: .
V gene: TRBV6-1

CDR3 protein: CAIKMGANTGELFF
clone size: few
V gene: TRBV10-3

CDR3 protein: CASGPRGVDNEQFF
clone size: few
V gene: TRBV12-5

CDR3 protein: CASSLGLDNLNTEAFF
clone size: few
V gene: TRBV5-1

CDR3 protein: CAISEGYQSYEQFF
clone size: .
V gene: TRBV10-3

CDR3 protein: CASSQAPTSWDEQFF
clone size: .
V gene: TRBV3-1

CDR3 protein: CASTYVGNTIYF
clone size: .
V gene: TRBV28

CDR3 protein: CASSAGPPSSYNEQFF
clone size: few
V gene: TRBV7-3

CDR3 protein: CAAIAAGGELFF
clone size: many
V gene: TRBV10-3

CDR3 protein: CASSPTGNIQYF
clone size: few
V gene: TRBV12-3/TRBV12-4

CDR3 protein: CASSVELDTQYF
clone size: .
V gene: TRBV9

CDR3 protein: CASTGLYVRGYTF
clone size: few
V gene: TRBV12-3/TRBV12-4

CDR3 protein: CSVELQGLPEAFF
clone size: few
V gene: TRBV29-1

CDR3 protein: CASTSIPGQGINEQYF
clone size: few
V gene: TRBV27

CDR3 protein: CASSLVHQETQYF
clone size: .
V gene: TRBV7-2

CDR3 protein: CASSKPAFSYEQYF
clone size: few
V gene: TRBV12-3/TRBV12-4

CDR3 protein: CSAGDRVYYTEAFF
clone size: .
V gene: TRBV20-1

CDR3 protein: CASSLEARAYEQYF
clone size: few
V gene: TRBV5-1

CDR3 protein: CASSLVASVSSYEQYF
clone size: .
V gene: TRBV7-2

CDR3 protein: CSAPTSGAYNEQFF
clone size: .
V gene: TRBV20-1

CDR3 protein: CAWSSFEEQFF
clone size: .
V gene: TRBV30

CDR3 protein: CASSKAVYEQYF
clone size: few
V gene: TRBV21-1

CDR3 protein: CSVSRNNEKLFF
clone size: few
V gene: TRBV20-1